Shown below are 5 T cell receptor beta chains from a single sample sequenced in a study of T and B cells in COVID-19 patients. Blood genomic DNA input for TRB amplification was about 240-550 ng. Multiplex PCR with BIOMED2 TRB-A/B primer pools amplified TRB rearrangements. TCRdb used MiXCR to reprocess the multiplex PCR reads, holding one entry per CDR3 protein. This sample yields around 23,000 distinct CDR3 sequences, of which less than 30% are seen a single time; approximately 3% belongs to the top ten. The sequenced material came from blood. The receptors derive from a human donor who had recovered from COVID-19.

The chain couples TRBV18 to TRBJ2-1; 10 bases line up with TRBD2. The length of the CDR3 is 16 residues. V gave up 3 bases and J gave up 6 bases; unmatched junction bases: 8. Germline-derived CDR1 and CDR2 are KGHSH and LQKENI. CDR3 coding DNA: TGTGCCAGCTCACCGAGTCTAGCGGGAGTTGGCAATGAGCAGTTCTTC. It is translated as CASSPSLAGVGNEQFF.

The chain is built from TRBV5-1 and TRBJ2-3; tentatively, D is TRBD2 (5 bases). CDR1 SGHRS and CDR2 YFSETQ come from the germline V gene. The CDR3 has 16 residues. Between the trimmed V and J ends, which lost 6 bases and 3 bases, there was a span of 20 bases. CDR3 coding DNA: TGCGCCAGCACCCCGGCGACGGGGTTCAGTACAGATACGCAGTATTTT. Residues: CASTPATGFSTDTQYF.

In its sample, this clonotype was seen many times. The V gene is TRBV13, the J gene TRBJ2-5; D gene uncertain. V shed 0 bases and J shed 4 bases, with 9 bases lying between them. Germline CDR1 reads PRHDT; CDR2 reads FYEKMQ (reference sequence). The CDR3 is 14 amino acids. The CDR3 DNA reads TGTGCCAGCAGCTTAGGAGGGTTGGGAGAGACCCAGTACTTC. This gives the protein CASSLGGLGETQYF.

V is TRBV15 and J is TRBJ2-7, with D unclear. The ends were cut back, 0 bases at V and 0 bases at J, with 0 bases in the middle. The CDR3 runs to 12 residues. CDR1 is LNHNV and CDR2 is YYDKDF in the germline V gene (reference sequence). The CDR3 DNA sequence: TGTGCCACCAGCAGAGACTCCTACGAGCAGTACTTC. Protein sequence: CATSRDSYEQYF.

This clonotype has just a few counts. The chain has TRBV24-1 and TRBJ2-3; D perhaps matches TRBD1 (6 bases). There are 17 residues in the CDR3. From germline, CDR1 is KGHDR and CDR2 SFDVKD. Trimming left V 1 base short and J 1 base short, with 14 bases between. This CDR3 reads CATSDFRAGDGTDTQYF. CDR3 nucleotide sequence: TGTGCCACCAGTGATTTCAGGGCAGGGGATGGCACAGATACGCAGTATTTT.